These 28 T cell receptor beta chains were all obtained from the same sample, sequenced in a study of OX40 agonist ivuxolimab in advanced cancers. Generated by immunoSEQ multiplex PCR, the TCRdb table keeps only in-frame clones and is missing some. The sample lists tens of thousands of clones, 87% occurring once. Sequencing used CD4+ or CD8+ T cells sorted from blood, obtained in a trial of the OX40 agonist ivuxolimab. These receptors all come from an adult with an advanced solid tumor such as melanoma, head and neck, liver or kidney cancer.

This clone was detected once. For the CDR3, the DNA is TGTGCCAGCAGTTCAAACCGAGGGCTAGCGGGAAGCACCGGGGAGCTGTTTTTT. This gives the protein CASSSNRGLAGSTGELFF. The chain combines TRBV27 with TRBJ2-2; 9 nucleotides match TRBD2. This CDR3 has 18 amino acids. J gave up 4 bases and V 4 bases, and 13 bases lay outside the gene matches. The germline V gene has CDR1 MNHEY and CDR2 SMNVEV (reference sequence).

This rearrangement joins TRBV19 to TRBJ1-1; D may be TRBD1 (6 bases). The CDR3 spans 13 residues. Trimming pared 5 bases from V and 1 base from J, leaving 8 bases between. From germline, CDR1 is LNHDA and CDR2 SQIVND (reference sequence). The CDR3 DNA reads TGTGCCAGTAGTCGGGGGGCGAACACTGAAGCTTTCTTT. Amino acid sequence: CASSRGANTEAFF.

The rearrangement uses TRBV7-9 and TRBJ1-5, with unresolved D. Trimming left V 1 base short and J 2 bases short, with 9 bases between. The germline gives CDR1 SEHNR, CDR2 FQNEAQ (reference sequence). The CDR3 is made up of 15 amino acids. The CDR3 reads CASSLEGGGNQPQHF. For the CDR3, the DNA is TGTGCCAGCAGCTTAGAGGGTGGGGGCAATCAGCCCCAGCATTTT.

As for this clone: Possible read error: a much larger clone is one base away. DNA for the CDR3: TGTGCCAGCAGTCCGGACACCTACGAGCAGTACTTC. Its protein is CASSPDTYEQYF. This chain links TRBV28 with TRBJ2-7, with D possibly matching TRBD1 (5 bases). This CDR3 has 12 residues. V was trimmed by 5 bases and J by 2 bases, leaving 7 bases between them. CDR1 and CDR2 (germline): MDHEN, SYDVKM.

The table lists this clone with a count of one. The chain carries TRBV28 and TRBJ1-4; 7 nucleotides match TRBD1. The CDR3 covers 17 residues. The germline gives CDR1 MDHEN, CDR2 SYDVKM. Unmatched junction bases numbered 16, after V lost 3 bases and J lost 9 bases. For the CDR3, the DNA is TGTGCCAGCAGTTTTCCGATGACGACAGGGCATGTGAAAAAACTGTTTTTT. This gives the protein CASSFPMTTGHVKKLFF.

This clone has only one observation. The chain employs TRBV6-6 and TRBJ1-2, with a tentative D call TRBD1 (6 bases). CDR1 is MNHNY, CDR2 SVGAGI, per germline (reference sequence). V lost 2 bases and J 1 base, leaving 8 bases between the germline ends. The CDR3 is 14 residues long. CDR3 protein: CASSYQGLNYGYTF. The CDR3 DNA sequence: TGTGCCAGCAGTTACCAGGGGCTTAACTATGGCTACACCTTC.

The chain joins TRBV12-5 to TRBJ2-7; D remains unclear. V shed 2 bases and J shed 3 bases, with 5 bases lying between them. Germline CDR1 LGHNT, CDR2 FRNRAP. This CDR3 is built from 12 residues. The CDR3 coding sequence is TGTGCTAGTGGTTTGACCGGCTACGAGCAGTACTTC. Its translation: CASGLTGYEQYF.

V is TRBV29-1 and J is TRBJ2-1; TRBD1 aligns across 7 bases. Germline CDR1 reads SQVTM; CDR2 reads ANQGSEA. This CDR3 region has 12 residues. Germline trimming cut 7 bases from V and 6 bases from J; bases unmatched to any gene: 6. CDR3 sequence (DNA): TGCAGCGGACAGGGCAGGGGCAATGAGCAGTTCTTC. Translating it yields CSGQGRGNEQFF.

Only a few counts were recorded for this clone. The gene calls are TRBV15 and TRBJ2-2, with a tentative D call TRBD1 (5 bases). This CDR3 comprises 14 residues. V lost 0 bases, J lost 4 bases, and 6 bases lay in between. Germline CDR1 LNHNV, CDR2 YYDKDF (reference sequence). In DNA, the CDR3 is TGTGCCACCAGCAGAGACAGGGTCACCGGGGAGCTGTTTTTT. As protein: CATSRDRVTGELFF. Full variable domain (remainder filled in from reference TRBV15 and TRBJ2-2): DAMVIQNPRYQVTQFGKPVTLSCSQTLNHNVMYWYQQKSSQAPKLLFHYYDKDFNNEADTPDNFQSRRPNTSFCFLDIRSPGLGDTAMYLCATSRDRVTGELFFGEGSRLTVL.

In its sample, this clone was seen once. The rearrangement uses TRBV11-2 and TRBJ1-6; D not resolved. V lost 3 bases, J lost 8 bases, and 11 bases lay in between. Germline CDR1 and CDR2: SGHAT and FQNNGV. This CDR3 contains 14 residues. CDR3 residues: CASSLAGLHSPLHF. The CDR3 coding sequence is TGTGCCAGCAGCTTGGCCGGTTTACATTCACCCCTCCACTTT.

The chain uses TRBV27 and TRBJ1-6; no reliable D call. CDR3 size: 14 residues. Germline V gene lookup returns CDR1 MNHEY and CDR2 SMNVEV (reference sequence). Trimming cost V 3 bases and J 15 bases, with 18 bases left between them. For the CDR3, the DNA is TGTGCCAGCAGTTTTAACAGTCCAGTTAAACTCCTCCACTTT. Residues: CASSFNSPVKLLHF.

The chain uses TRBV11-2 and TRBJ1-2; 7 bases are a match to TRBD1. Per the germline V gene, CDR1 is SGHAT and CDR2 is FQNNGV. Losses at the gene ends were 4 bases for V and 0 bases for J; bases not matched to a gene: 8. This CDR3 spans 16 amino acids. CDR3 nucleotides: TGTGCCAGCAGCTGGTCCGGGACAGCAACTAACTATGGCTACACCTTC. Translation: CASSWSGTATNYGYTF.

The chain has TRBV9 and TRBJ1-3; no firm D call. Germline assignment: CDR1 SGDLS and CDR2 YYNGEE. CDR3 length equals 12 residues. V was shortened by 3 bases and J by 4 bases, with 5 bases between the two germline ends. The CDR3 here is CASSERGNTIYF. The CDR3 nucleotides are TGTGCCAGCAGCGAGAGGGGAAACACCATATATTTT. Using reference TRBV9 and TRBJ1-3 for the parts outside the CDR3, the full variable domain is DSGVTQTPKHLITATGQRVTLRCSPRSGDLSVYWYQQSLDQGLQFLIQYYNGEERAKGNILERFSAQQFPDLHSELNLSSLELGDSALYFCASSERGNTIYFGEGSWLTVV.

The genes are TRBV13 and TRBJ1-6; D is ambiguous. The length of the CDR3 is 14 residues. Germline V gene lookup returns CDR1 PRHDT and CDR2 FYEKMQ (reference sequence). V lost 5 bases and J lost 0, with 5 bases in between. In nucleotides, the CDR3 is TGTGCCAGCAGCCAGAGCTCCTATAATTCACCCCTCCACTTT. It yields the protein CASSQSSYNSPLHF.

CDR3 in amino acids: CASSPRGEGSPLHF. CDR3 sequence (DNA): TGTGCCAGTAGCCCTCGCGGGGAAGGGTCACCCCTCCACTTT. The J gene is TRBJ1-6, the V gene TRBV19; no firm D call. The CDR3 length is 14 residues. Germline values: CDR1 LNHDA, CDR2 SQIVND (reference sequence). Trimming removed 6 bases at V and 10 bases at J, with 16 bases between.

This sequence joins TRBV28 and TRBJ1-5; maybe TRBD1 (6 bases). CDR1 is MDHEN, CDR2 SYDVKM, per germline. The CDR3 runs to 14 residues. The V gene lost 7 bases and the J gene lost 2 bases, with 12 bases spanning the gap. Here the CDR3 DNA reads TGTGCCAGCACAAACCCAGGGGGCAATCAGCCCCAGCATTTT. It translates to CASTNPGGNQPQHF.

CDR3 sequence: CASSRERDSGEAFF. CDR3 nucleotide sequence: TGTGCCAGCAGTAGGGAACGGGACTCTGGTGAAGCTTTCTTT. V usage is TRBV6-4 and J usage is TRBJ1-1; weak D call: TRBD1 (5 bases). CDR3 size: 14 residues. V lost 5 bases, J lost 7 bases, and 17 bases lay in between. CDR1 is MRHNA, CDR2 SNTAGT, per germline.

As DNA, the CDR3 is TGTGCCATCAGCAAGGACGTGGAGACCCAGTACTTC. It yields the protein CAISKDVETQYF. The chain recombines TRBV10-3 with TRBJ2-5; D ambiguous. This CDR3 has 12 residues. Germline V gives CDR1 ENHRY, CDR2 SYGVKD. Trimming pared 6 bases from V and 5 bases from J, leaving 10 bases between.

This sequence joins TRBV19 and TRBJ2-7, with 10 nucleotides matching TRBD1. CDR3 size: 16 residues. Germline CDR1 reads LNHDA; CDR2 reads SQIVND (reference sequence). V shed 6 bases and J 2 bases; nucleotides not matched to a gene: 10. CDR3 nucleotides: TGTGCCAGTAGAGGACCGGGACAGGGGAAACCCTACGAGCAGTACTTC. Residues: CASRGPGQGKPYEQYF.

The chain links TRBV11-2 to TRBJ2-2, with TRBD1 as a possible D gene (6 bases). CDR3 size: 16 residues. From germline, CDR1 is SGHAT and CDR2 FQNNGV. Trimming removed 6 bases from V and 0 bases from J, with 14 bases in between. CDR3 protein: CASRQPGHSNTGELFF. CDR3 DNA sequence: TGTGCCAGCAGACAACCGGGACACTCGAACACCGGGGAGCTGTTTTTT.

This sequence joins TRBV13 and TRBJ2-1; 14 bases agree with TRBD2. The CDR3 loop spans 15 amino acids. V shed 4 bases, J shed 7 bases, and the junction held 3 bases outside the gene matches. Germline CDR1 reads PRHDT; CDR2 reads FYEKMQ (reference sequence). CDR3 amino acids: CASSYGTSGRNEQFF. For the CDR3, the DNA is TGTGCCAGCAGCTACGGGACTAGCGGGAGAAATGAGCAGTTCTTC.

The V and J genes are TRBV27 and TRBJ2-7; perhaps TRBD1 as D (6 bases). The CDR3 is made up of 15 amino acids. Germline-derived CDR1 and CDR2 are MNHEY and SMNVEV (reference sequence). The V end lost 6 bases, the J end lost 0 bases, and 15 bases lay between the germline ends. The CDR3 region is CASRLQGPSSYEQYF. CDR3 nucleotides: TGTGCCAGCAGGTTACAGGGCCCTAGCTCCTACGAGCAGTACTTC.

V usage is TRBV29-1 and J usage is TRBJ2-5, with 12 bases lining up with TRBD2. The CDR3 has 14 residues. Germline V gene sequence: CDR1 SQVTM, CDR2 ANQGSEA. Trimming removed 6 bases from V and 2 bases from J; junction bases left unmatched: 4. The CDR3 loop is CSVRLAGEQETQYF. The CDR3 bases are TGCAGCGTACGACTAGCGGGGGAGCAAGAGACCCAGTACTTC.

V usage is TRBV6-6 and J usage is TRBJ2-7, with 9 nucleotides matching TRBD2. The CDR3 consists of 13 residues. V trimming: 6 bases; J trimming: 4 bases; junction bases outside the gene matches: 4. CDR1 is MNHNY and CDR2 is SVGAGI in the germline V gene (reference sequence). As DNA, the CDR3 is TGTGCCAGCAGGCAGGGACTAGCTTACGAGCAGTACTTC. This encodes CASRQGLAYEQYF.

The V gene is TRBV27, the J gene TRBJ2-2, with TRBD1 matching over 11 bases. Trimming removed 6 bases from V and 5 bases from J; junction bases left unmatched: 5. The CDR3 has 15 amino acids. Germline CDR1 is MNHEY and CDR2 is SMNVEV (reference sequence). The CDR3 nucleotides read TGTGCCAGCAGATGGACAGGGGGCGTTACCGGGGAGCTGTTTTTT. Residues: CASRWTGGVTGELFF.

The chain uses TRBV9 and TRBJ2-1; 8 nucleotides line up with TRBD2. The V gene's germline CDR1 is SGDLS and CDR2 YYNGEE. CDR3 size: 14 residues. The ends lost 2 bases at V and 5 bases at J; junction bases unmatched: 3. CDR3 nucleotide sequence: TGTGCCAGCAGCGTTCAACTAGCGGACAATGAGCAGTTCTTC. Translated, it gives CASSVQLADNEQFF.

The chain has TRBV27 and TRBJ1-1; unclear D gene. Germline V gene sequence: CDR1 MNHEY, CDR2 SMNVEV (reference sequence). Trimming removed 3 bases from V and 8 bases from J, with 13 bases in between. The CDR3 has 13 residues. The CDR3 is CASSFVGSKEAFF. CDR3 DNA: TGTGCCAGCAGTTTCGTCGGGTCGAAGGAAGCTTTCTTT.

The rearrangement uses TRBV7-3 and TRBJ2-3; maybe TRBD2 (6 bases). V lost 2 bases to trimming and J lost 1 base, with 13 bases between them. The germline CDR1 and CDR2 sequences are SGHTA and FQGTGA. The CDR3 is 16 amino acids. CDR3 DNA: TGTGCCAGCAGCTTAGTGCTGGGAGGTGGCACAGATACGCAGTATTTT. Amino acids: CASSLVLGGGTDTQYF. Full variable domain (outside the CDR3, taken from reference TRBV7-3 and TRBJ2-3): GAGVSQTPSNKVTEKGKYVELRCDPISGHTALYWYRQSLGQGPEFLIYFQGTGAADDSGLPNDRFFAVRPEGSVSTLKIQRTERGDSAVYLCASSLVLGGGTDTQYFGPGTRLTVL.